These 32 T cell receptor beta chains came from one sample sequenced in a study of T-cell reconstitution after alpha-beta-depleted transplantation in children listed by TCRdb under 2016. The receptor library was made with PCR. TCRdb records Illumina HiSeq 2500 as the sequencer. TCR library preparation used molecular barcoding, with unique molecular identifiers applied to normalize quantification of the TCRbeta repertoire. Starting from the raw public reads, TCRdb applied fastp trimming at Q25, assembled clones with MiXCR and retained in-frame beta chains. One record per CDR3 amino acid sequence lists the most common genes and DNA. The sample contains approximately 650,000 distinct CDR3 sequences, 13% of them found a single time. 0.65% to 0.9% of the sample belongs to the ten largest clones. Reading the label with the study, this specimen's treatment or condition is: allogeneic hematopoietic cell transplantation with graft depleted of TCRalphabeta T cells and CD19 B cells.

Sequenced material: PBMCs, taken before TCRalphabeta/CD19-depleted stem cell transplant. The receptors stem from a girl aged 2 to 10 with congenital amegakaryocytic thrombocytopenia, due to receive a stem cell transplant.

This clonotype was seen ten or more times. This chain links TRBV5-1 with TRBJ1-2, with D maybe TRBD1 (6 bases). CDR3 length: 13 amino acids. Germline V gene sequence: CDR1 SGHRS, CDR2 YFSETQ. Trimming took off 4 bases at V and 6 bases at J, with 13 bases between the two ends. CDR3 amino acids: CASSVTGLDGYTF. DNA of the CDR3: TGCGCCAGCAGCGTTACAGGGCTCGATGGCTACACCTTC.

The chain is built from TRBV7-2 and TRBJ2-7; 12 bases align to TRBD2. V shed 5 bases, J shed 4 bases, and the junction held 6 bases outside the gene matches. The germline V gene has CDR1 SGHTA and CDR2 FQGNSA. CDR3 length: 15 residues. The CDR3 spells CASSGGLAGHYEQYF. The CDR3 coding sequence is TGTGCCAGCAGCGGTGGACTAGCGGGACATTACGAGCAGTACTTC. The whole variable domain, filled in from reference TRBV7-2 and TRBJ2-7, reads GAGVSQSPSNKVTEKGKDVELRCDPISGHTALYWYRQSLGQGLEFLIYFQGNSAPDKSGLPSDRFSAERTGGSVSTLTIQRTQQEDSAVYLCASSGGLAGHYEQYFGPGTRLTVT.

This clonotype was counted ten times or more. This chain uses TRBV20-1 with TRBJ2-2; 8 nucleotides align to TRBD2. V gave up 3 bases and J gave up 4 bases; unmatched junction bases: 7. The germline CDR1 and CDR2 sequences are DFQATT and SNEGSKA (reference sequence). The CDR3 loop spans 15 amino acids. The CDR3 nucleotides read TGCAGTGCTAGTGGGAGCGGGAGAGGCACCGGGGAGCTGTTTTTT. This translates into CSASGSGRGTGELFF.

This rearrangement joins TRBV12-3 or TRBV12-4 to TRBJ2-7; no firm D call. V lost 0 bases to trimming and J lost 2 bases, with 8 bases between them. This CDR3 contains 14 residues. For the CDR3, the DNA is TGTGCCAGCAGTTTAGCGCCCCAGGCCTACGAGCAGTACTTC. It is translated as CASSLAPQAYEQYF.

This clonotype was seen at least ten times. The rearrangement links TRBV5-1 to TRBJ2-5, with 9 bases lining up with TRBD2. CDR3 length: 18 amino acids. Germline CDR1 SGHRS, CDR2 YFSETQ. V shed 0 bases, J shed 3 bases, and the junction held 12 bases outside the gene matches. This chain's CDR3 is CASSLVGARLAAEETQYF. The CDR3 nucleotides read TGCGCCAGCAGCTTGGTGGGGGCCCGACTAGCGGCGGAAGAGACCCAGTACTTC.

This clonotype was seen at least ten times. The V call is TRBV4-1, the J call TRBJ2-7; possibly TRBD1 for D (5 bases). This CDR3 is 13 amino acids long. V gave up 5 bases and J gave up 6 bases, with 14 bases separating them. Germline V gene sequence: CDR1 MGHRA, CDR2 YSYEKL. The CDR3 here is CASSDGHSPEQYF. The CDR3 nucleotides are TGCGCCAGCAGCGATGGACATTCGCCCGAGCAGTACTTC.

This clonotype showed up many times. The V and J genes are TRBV12-3 or TRBV12-4 and TRBJ2-1; no definite D call. This CDR3 region has 15 residues. The V and J ends lost 3 bases and 8 bases respectively, with 17 bases between them. The CDR3 DNA reads TGTGCCAGCAGTTTGTCGGCCAACGGGTGGGATGAGCAGTTCTTC. Translating gives CASSLSANGWDEQFF.

The V gene is TRBV6-1, the J gene TRBJ2-5; a weak D match, TRBD1 (6 bases). The CDR3 length is 15 residues. V dropped 2 bases and J dropped 4 bases, with 14 bases sitting between them. The germline V gene encodes CDR1 MNHNS and CDR2 SASEGT. DNA of the CDR3: TGTGCCAGCAGTGAATCACAGGGTATTACAGAGACCCAGTACTTC. Protein product: CASSESQGITETQYF.

This chain joins TRBV5-1 and TRBJ2-3; D is possibly TRBD2 (5 bases). The V and J ends lost 1 base and 7 bases respectively, with 13 bases between them. CDR1 and CDR2 from the germline V gene are SGHRS and YFSETQ. This CDR3 comprises 14 residues. The chain's CDR3 is CASSLPGVGNTQYF. The CDR3 region has the DNA TGCGCCAGCAGCTTGCCCGGGGTAGGGAATACGCAGTATTTT. The full variable domain, in which reference TRBV5-1 and TRBJ2-3 provide the parts outside the CDR3, is KAGVTQTPRYLIKTRGQQVTLSCSPISGHRSVSWYQQTPGQGLQFLFEYFSETQRNKGNFPGRFSGRQFSNSRSEMNVSTLELGDSALYLCASSLPGVGNTQYFGPGTRLTVL.

In its sample, this clonotype was seen a few times. The chain recombines TRBV7-9 with TRBJ2-7; 7 positions agree with TRBD2. Germline values: CDR1 SEHNR, CDR2 FQNEAQ (reference sequence). The trim removed 2 bases at V and 0 bases at J, leaving 7 bases unmatched. The CDR3 covers 16 residues. The CDR3 loop reads CASSLRLGGSSYEQYF. DNA for the CDR3: TGTGCCAGCAGCTTACGTTTGGGCGGGAGCTCCTACGAGCAGTACTTC.

In its sample, this clonotype was seen a few times. The rearrangement joins TRBV2 to TRBJ1-2; D is unresolved. The CDR3 covers 17 residues. CDR1 is SNHLY and CDR2 is FYNNEI in the germline V gene. V was shortened by 7 bases and J by 8 bases, with 29 bases between the two germline ends. The CDR3 nucleotides read TGTGCCAGCAAGTTATGGTTTTTAGGGCAACTGACGTCCGGCTACACCTTC. Its translation: CASKLWFLGQLTSGYTF.

This clonotype occurred a few times. This sequence joins TRBV4-1 and TRBJ2-5, with 7 bases aligning to TRBD2. Unmatched junction bases numbered 7, after V lost 4 bases and J lost 2 bases. CDR1 and CDR2 from the germline V gene are MGHRA and YSYEKL. This CDR3 spans 15 amino acids. This CDR3 is CASSPPLAEQETQYF. The CDR3 DNA sequence: TGCGCCAGCAGCCCTCCCCTAGCGGAACAAGAGACCCAGTACTTC.

This sequence joins TRBV29-1 and TRBJ2-5; no clear D. From germline, CDR1 is SQVTM and CDR2 ANQGSEA. CDR3 length: 11 residues. The germline V and J ends were trimmed by 5 bases and 4 bases, with 8 bases remaining between them. The CDR3 sequence is CSVRRRETQYF. In DNA form, the CDR3 reads TGCAGCGTTCGGCGGCGAGAGACCCAGTACTTC. The whole variable domain, filled in from reference TRBV29-1 and TRBJ2-5, reads SAVISQKPSRDICQRGTSLTIQCQVDSQVTMMFWYRQQPGQSLTLIATANQGSEATYESGFVIDKFPISRPNLTFSTLTVSNMSPEDSSIYLCSVRRRETQYFGPGTRLLVL.

This chain connects TRBV10-3 to TRBJ1-3, with 8 bases identical to TRBD1. The CDR3 contains 16 residues. Trimming cost V 3 bases and J 4 bases; bases outside gene matches: 8. Per the germline V gene, CDR1 is ENHRY and CDR2 is SYGVKD. This CDR3 reads CAISERGQAGGNTIYF. CDR3 DNA: TGTGCCATCAGTGAAAGGGGACAGGCTGGCGGAAACACCATATATTTT.

The V call is TRBV5-1, the J call TRBJ2-3; D remains unclear. The germline CDR1 and CDR2 sequences are SGHRS and YFSETQ. This CDR3 spans 16 amino acids. V shed 0 bases and J shed 2 bases, with 13 bases lying between them. CDR3 nucleotide sequence: TGCGCCAGCAGCTTGGACTATGGGTTTTCCACAGATACGCAGTATTTT. Encoded protein: CASSLDYGFSTDTQYF.

There are many counts of this clonotype. The J gene is TRBJ2-1, the V gene TRBV4-1; the D is unclear. Looked up from germline, CDR1 is MGHRA and CDR2 is YSYEKL. The CDR3 is made up of 14 amino acids. V gave up 2 bases and J gave up 9 bases, with 14 bases separating them. The chain's CDR3 is CASSQPIPPSEQFF. CDR3 nucleotide sequence: TGCGCCAGCAGCCAACCGATCCCCCCAAGTGAGCAGTTCTTC.

This clonotype was counted at least ten times. CDR3 sequence reads: CASSLPSRTQGTGELFF. The CDR3 DNA is TGTGCCAGCAGCCTGCCTAGTAGGACCCAGGGGACCGGGGAGCTGTTTTTT. The rearrangement uses TRBV7-8 and TRBJ2-2, with D perhaps matching TRBD1 (6 bases). The germline V gene encodes CDR1 SGHVS and CDR2 FQNEAQ. This CDR3 spans 17 amino acids. V was clipped by 5 bases and J by 5 bases, with 21 bases between them.

This clonotype was seen repeatedly, ten times or more. The rearrangement joins TRBV7-6 to TRBJ2-1; 8 nucleotides align to TRBD2. This CDR3 has 16 residues. The germline V gene encodes CDR1 SGHVS and CDR2 FNYEAQ. V trimming: 5 bases; J trimming: 8 bases; junction bases outside the gene matches: 14. The DNA of the CDR3 is TGTGCCAGCAGCCTTTACGGGACTAGTGGTAGGGATGAGCAGTTCTTC. Translation: CASSLYGTSGRDEQFF.

The CDR3 sequence is CAWSVAGGGELFF. CDR3 in DNA: TGTGCCTGGAGTGTTGCGGGAGGCGGGGAGCTGTTTTTT. The genes are TRBV30 and TRBJ2-2; 8 bases line up with TRBD2. Germline V gene sequence: CDR1 GTSNPN, CDR2 SVGIG (reference sequence). V gave up 0 bases and J gave up 7 bases; unmatched junction bases: 1. The CDR3 is made up of 13 amino acids.

The chain uses TRBV6-1 and TRBJ2-4; 7 bases agree with TRBD1. This CDR3 is built from 15 residues. V was clipped by 5 bases and J by 0 bases; unmatched bases: 4. The germline V gene has CDR1 MNHNS and CDR2 SASEGT. The CDR3 sequence: CASSRGQKAKNIQYF. The CDR3 DNA reads TGTGCCAGCAGTAGGGGGCAAAAAGCCAAAAACATTCAGTACTTC.

This clonotype was counted ten times or more. The V gene is TRBV5-1, the J gene TRBJ1-1, with 7 bases identical to TRBD1. CDR3 length: 13 amino acids. The germline V gene has CDR1 SGHRS and CDR2 YFSETQ. V shed 5 bases and J 1 base; nucleotides not matched to a gene: 2. This CDR3 reads CASSRDRNTEAFF. The CDR3 bases are TGCGCCAGCAGTAGGGACAGGAACACTGAAGCTTTCTTT. Full variable domain (missing parts from reference TRBV5-1 and TRBJ1-1): KAGVTQTPRYLIKTRGQQVTLSCSPISGHRSVSWYQQTPGQGLQFLFEYFSETQRNKGNFPGRFSGRQFSNSRSEMNVSTLELGDSALYLCASSRDRNTEAFFGQGTRLTVV.

This clonotype was recorded a few times. The V call is TRBV7-2, the J call TRBJ2-7, with 9 bases matching TRBD2. Germline V lookup: CDR1 SGHTA, CDR2 FQGNSA. V was clipped by 4 bases and J by 7 bases; unmatched bases: 14. There are 16 residues in the CDR3. This CDR3 reads CASSSRGTSRSGEQYF. CDR3 DNA sequence: TGTGCCAGCAGCTCCCGAGGGACTAGCAGGTCTGGAGAGCAGTACTTC.

V and J are TRBV24-1 and TRBJ1-2, with 7 positions matching TRBD1. CDR1 is KGHDR and CDR2 is SFDVKD in the germline V gene. Germline trimming cut 7 bases from V and 3 bases from J; bases unmatched to any gene: 7. This CDR3 region has 14 residues. Here the CDR3 reads CATSPGQYDYGYTF. For the CDR3, the DNA is TGTGCCACCAGCCCGGGACAGTACGACTATGGCTACACCTTC.

This clonotype was seen repeatedly, ten times or more. This sequence joins TRBV29-1 and TRBJ2-1, with 9 bases that match TRBD2. Germline V gene sequence: CDR1 SQVTM, CDR2 ANQGSEA. V shed 3 bases and J 8 bases; nucleotides not matched to a gene: 11. The CDR3 totals 15 residues. The CDR3 DNA reads as TGCAGCGTTGATACGGTCGCGGGAGGGTTAGATGAGCAGTTCTTC. Translated: CSVDTVAGGLDEQFF.

DNA of the CDR3: TGTGCCAGCAGCCCGGAGAGGAGGAACAATGAGCAGTTCTTC. It codes for CASSPERRNNEQFF. V is TRBV3-1 and J is TRBJ2-1; a weak D match, TRBD2 (5 bases). The CDR3 extends over 14 amino acids. Trimming removed 4 bases at V and 5 bases at J, with 12 bases between. Germline CDR1 and CDR2: LGHDT and YNNKEL (reference sequence).

This clonotype showed up many times. The chain employs TRBV27 and TRBJ2-1; 10 nucleotides agree with TRBD2. CDR3 size: 15 residues. Germline CDR1 reads MNHEY; CDR2 reads SMNVEV (reference sequence). The V segment lost 2 bases and the J segment 9 bases; nucleotides outside the gene matches: 7. The CDR3 spells CASSLMLAGAAEQFF. In DNA form, the CDR3 reads TGTGCCAGCAGTTTAATGCTAGCGGGAGCGGCTGAGCAGTTCTTC.

The rearrangement joins TRBV5-4 to TRBJ2-5; either TRBD1 or TRBD2 may fit D (5 bases each). Trimming cost V 4 bases and J 5 bases, with 15 bases left between them. The CDR3 loop spans 14 amino acids. Germline V CDR1 and CDR2: SGHNT, YYREEE (reference sequence). Here the CDR3 reads CASSPGPASETQYF. In nucleotides, the CDR3 is TGTGCCAGCAGCCCGGGACCAGCGAGTGAGACCCAGTACTTC.

This clonotype was counted at least ten times. The chain combines TRBV5-1 with TRBJ2-3; D remains ambiguous. The V and J ends lost 0 bases and 2 bases respectively, with 7 bases between them. Germline CDR1 and CDR2: SGHRS and YFSETQ. The CDR3 is 14 residues long. The CDR3 loop reads CASSLGFTTDTQYF. CDR3 nucleotides: TGCGCCAGCAGCTTGGGGTTCACCACAGATACGCAGTATTTT.

This clonotype was counted at least ten times. The V call is TRBV7-6, the J call TRBJ2-1; TRBD2 aligns across 12 bases. The V and J ends lost 5 bases and 3 bases, in that order; junction bases with no gene match: 8. CDR1 is SGHVS, CDR2 FNYEAQ, per germline. CDR3 length: 17 amino acids. The CDR3 here is CASSKRLAGANYNEQFF. CDR3 DNA sequence: TGTGCCAGCAGCAAGAGACTAGCGGGAGCTAACTACAATGAGCAGTTCTTC.

This clonotype was observed a few times. This sequence joins TRBV15 and TRBJ1-2; D unclear. This CDR3 spans 16 amino acids. Trimming took 5 bases from V and 3 from J, leaving 19 bases between them. The V gene's germline CDR1 is LNHNV and CDR2 YYDKDF (reference sequence). This chain's CDR3 is CATSPTVDGGDYGYTF. CDR3 coding DNA: TGTGCCACCAGCCCGACGGTCGATGGAGGCGACTATGGCTACACCTTC.

V is TRBV6-1 and J is TRBJ2-2; tentatively, D is TRBD2 (6 bases). Germline values: CDR1 MNHNS, CDR2 SASEGT. With 7 bases removed from V and 2 bases from J, the gap between germline ends came to 14 bases. This CDR3 comprises 15 residues. For the CDR3, the DNA is TGTGCCAGCAAGGGGACTCAAATCAACACCGGGGAGCTGTTTTTT. Its protein product is CASKGTQINTGELFF.

This clonotype was picked up many times. The chain links TRBV20-1 to TRBJ2-7; a weak D match, TRBD1 (5 bases). The V end was cut by 4 bases, the J end by 1 base, with 8 bases between. The CDR3 has 12 amino acids. Per germline, CDR1 DFQATT and CDR2 SNEGSKA (reference sequence). CDR3 in amino acids: CSATQGSYEQYF. CDR3 in DNA: TGCAGTGCTACGCAGGGATCCTACGAGCAGTACTTC.